This is a list of T cell receptor beta chains from one sample in a study of blood T cells in healthy people across ages. Each CDR3 protein is one row after TCRdb ran MiXCR on the 5' RACE reads. The sample carries 550,000 to 650,000 distinct CDR3 sequences, about 28% recorded once. Sequenced input: blood. Receptors were obtained from a woman of 80 years or more in good health. The CDR3 runs from the conserved cysteine through the conserved F or W.

v_gene,j_gene,CDR3aa
TRBV7-2,TRBJ2-6,CASSLSGGLLRRF
TRBV20-1,TRBJ2-1,CSARAGYNEQFF
TRBV5-1,TRBJ1-1,CASSLSIGRNTEAFF
TRBV20-1,TRBJ2-3,CSASPGLRKSTDTQYF
TRBV20-1,TRBJ1-6,CSARQGGAYNSPLHF
TRBV7-8,TRBJ1-6,CASSATGTKLNNSPLHF
TRBV5-1,TRBJ2-2,CAGSLGGPGTGELFF
TRBV6-2/TRBV6-3,TRBJ2-3,CASSGWENTQYF
TRBV4-1,TRBJ1-2,CASSQDLDRRYGYTF
TRBV28,TRBJ2-3,CASSSTSGGITDTQYF
TRBV6-2/TRBV6-3,TRBJ2-3,CASSYGPGGPTDTQYF
TRBV3-1,TRBJ1-5,CASSSSAGAVQPQHF